These 13 T cell receptor beta chains came from one sample sequenced in a study of T cells in localized non-small cell lung cancer (dated by TCRdb to the early 2020s). The library was built by means of the immunoSEQ multiplex PCR assay. Drawn from immuneACCESS, this table holds only the in-frame rearrangements with V and J called that TCRdb kept. Clones are partly lost; checked studies trace under half to an unresolved V gene and leave the rest unexplained. The sample table lists around 26,000 clones, about nine tenths of them with a count of one. The ten largest clones capture around 1% of the sample. The sequencing here drew on peripheral blood, taken before any cancer treatment. The receptors derive from a woman aged 40-69 years with stage I lung adenocarcinoma.

V and J are TRBV19 and TRBJ1-2; 7 bases are a match to TRBD1. J was trimmed by 5 bases and V by 4 bases; bases with no gene match: 13. Germline CDR1 and CDR2: LNHDA and SQIVND (reference sequence). The length of the CDR3 is 16 residues. The CDR3 DNA is TGTGCCAGTAGTAGCCCCGGCGTGGCAGGGGGTTATGGCTACACCTTC. It specifies CASSSPGVAGGYGYTF.

V and J are TRBV5-1 and TRBJ2-2, with 8 bases identical to TRBD1. This CDR3 has 15 residues. The germline gives CDR1 SGHRS, CDR2 YFSETQ. V gave up 4 bases and J gave up 6 bases; unmatched junction bases: 8. Written as DNA, the CDR3 is TGCGCCAGCAGCCTCAGGGGGCGTCTAGCCGGGGAGCTGTTTTTT. Protein product: CASSLRGRLAGELFF.

The J gene is TRBJ1-2, the V gene TRBV18, with 8 bases lining up with TRBD1. This CDR3 is built from 16 residues. Germline CDR1 is KGHSH and CDR2 is LQKENI. V lost 1 base, J lost 2 bases, and 6 bases stayed unmatched. The CDR3 spells CASSPRGQGANYGYTF. For the CDR3, the DNA is TGTGCCAGCTCACCACGAGGGCAGGGGGCAAACTATGGCTACACCTTC. Variable domain in full (rest from reference TRBV18 and TRBJ1-2): NAGVMQNPRHLVRRRGQEARLRCSPMKGHSHVYWYRQLPEEGLKFMVYLQKENIIDESGMPKERFSAEFPKEGPSILRIQQVVRGDSAAYFCASSPRGQGANYGYTFGSGTRLTVV.

The genes are TRBV7-3 and TRBJ2-2, with D maybe TRBD2 (6 bases). V was clipped by 1 base and J by 7 bases, with 13 bases between them. From germline, CDR1 is SGHTA and CDR2 FQGTGA. This CDR3 has 15 residues. This CDR3 reads CASSLSGGVGGELFF. DNA of the CDR3: TGTGCCAGCAGCTTAAGTGGCGGGGTTGGCGGGGAGCTGTTTTTT.

The rearrangement joins TRBV12-5 to TRBJ2-1; D is possibly TRBD1 or TRBD2 (5 bases each). Germline V CDR1 and CDR2: LGHNT, FRNRAP. This CDR3 region has 15 residues. V was cut by 6 bases and J by 0 bases, with 12 bases left in between. CDR3 nucleotide sequence: TGTGCTAGTGGGGGGACCAGAAGCTCCTACAATGAGCAGTTCTTC. Residues: CASGGTRSSYNEQFF.

There are a few counts of this clone. The chain is built from TRBV28 and TRBJ1-2; TRBD1 agrees at 9 bases. The CDR3 is 14 residues long. Trimming removed 10 bases from V and 4 bases from J; junction bases left unmatched: 10. CDR1 is MDHEN, CDR2 SYDVKM, per germline. CDR3 in amino acids: CAINRDRAAYGYTF. The CDR3, as DNA: TGTGCCATCAACCGGGACAGGGCCGCCTATGGCTACACCTTC.

This sequence joins TRBV11-3 and TRBJ2-7; 9 bases line up with TRBD2. The CDR3 loop spans 15 amino acids. Trimming removed 5 bases from V and 2 bases from J; junction bases left unmatched: 7. Germline values: CDR1 SGHNT, CDR2 YENEEA. CDR3 bases: TGTGCCAGCAGCGCTCGGACTAGCGCAGCCTACGAGCAGTACTTC. It encodes CASSARTSAAYEQYF.

The chain couples TRBV28 to TRBJ2-2, with D maybe TRBD1 (6 bases). Trimming shortened V by 5 bases and J by 2 bases, and 27 bases separated the two germline ends. Germline-derived CDR1 and CDR2 are MDHEN and SYDVKM. There are 20 residues in the CDR3. The CDR3 loop is CASSLPTPFTGQLNTGELFF. The CDR3 DNA follows: TGTGCCAGCAGTCTCCCTACCCCTTTCACCGGACAGTTAAACACCGGGGAGCTGTTTTTT.

This clone was recorded once. The chain carries TRBV7-3 and TRBJ2-2; TRBD2 matches at 13 bases. The CDR3 is 18 residues long. CDR1 and CDR2 from the germline V gene are SGHTA and FQGTGA. V gave up 4 bases and J gave up 0 bases; unmatched junction bases: 5. The DNA of the CDR3 is TGTGCCAGCAGCTCCGGACTAGCGGGGGCCCCGAACACCGGGGAGCTGTTTTTT. Protein product: CASSSGLAGAPNTGELFF.

This clone was detected only a few times. This sequence joins TRBV18 and TRBJ1-5; D unresolved. Germline V gene lookup returns CDR1 KGHSH and CDR2 LQKENI. The length of the CDR3 is 13 residues. Deletions cut 6 bases from V and 2 bases from J, with 8 bases between. The chain's CDR3 is CASSPDGNQPQHF. CDR3 bases: TGTGCCAGCTCCCCGGACGGCAATCAGCCCCAGCATTTT.

This rearrangement joins TRBV7-6 to TRBJ1-2, with a tentative D call TRBD1 (5 bases). The ends were cut back, 1 base at V and 7 bases at J, with 10 bases in the middle. The CDR3 is 13 amino acids. The germline CDR1 and CDR2 sequences are SGHVS and FNYEAQ. CDR3: CASSLGRGSGYTF. CDR3 DNA: TGTGCCAGCAGCTTAGGGAGGGGTTCTGGCTACACCTTC.

This clone has just a few counts. This rearrangement joins TRBV15 to TRBJ2-6, with D perhaps TRBD1 (6 bases). Germline V lookup: CDR1 LNHNV, CDR2 YYDKDF (reference sequence). Trimming pared 1 base from V and 4 bases from J, leaving 17 bases between. There are 18 residues in the CDR3. CDR3: CATSRGGAGALGANVLTF. CDR3 DNA: TGTGCCACCAGCAGAGGGGGTGCAGGGGCGCTCGGGGCCAACGTCCTGACTTTC.

The chain combines TRBV30 with TRBJ1-2, with 7 bases identical to TRBD1. CDR3 length equals 14 residues. The ends lost 5 bases at V and 7 bases at J; junction bases unmatched: 13. Germline CDR1 and CDR2: GTSNPN and SVGIG (reference sequence). The CDR3 protein is CAWSQVQGVLGYTF. The CDR3 nucleotides are TGTGCCTGGTCCCAGGTTCAGGGGGTTCTTGGCTACACCTTC.